This T cell receptor beta chain was retrieved from a study of beta chain features in type 1 diabetes. cDNA synthesis used the whole RNA isolate, giving expressed TCRB sequences. The data were produced by immunoSEQ multiplex PCR, yet TCRdb's version contains in-frame clones alone and is incomplete. The table has about 260,000 clones, roughly 20% seen once. Findings and limits, study-wide: A moderate, significant TCRB CDR3 shortening appeared in type 1 diabetes across four CD4+ subsets. In type 1 diabetes patients, VDJ junctions had fewer insertions; deletions at these junctions were more frequent.

This CDR3 has 13 residues. Germline V CDR1 and CDR2: MNHEY, SMNVEV (reference sequence). Trimming pared 5 bases from V and 5 bases from J, leaving 12 bases between. In regard to this clone: Antigen: not known.

The chain has TRBV27 and TRBJ2-5; no firm D call. Sequencing was carried out using naive CD4+ T cells from blood. This sequence was found in a middle-aged woman with type 1 diabetes. In DNA, the CDR3 is TGTGCCAGCAGTCCCCGAAGGCGGGAGACCCAGTACTTC. It translates to CASSPRRRETQYF.